The 10 T cell receptor beta chains reported below all come from one sample, sequenced in a study of molecular identifiers for immune sequencing clone quantification. TCRdb used MiXCR to reprocess the PCR reads, holding one entry per CDR3 protein. The sample holds a few hundred thousand distinct CDR3 sequences; 20% to 25% are singletons and the top ten take around 0.84%. Sequenced: naive CD8+ T cells from blood, with Jurkat cell RNA spiked in. The subset here: FACS-sorted CD8+CD4-CCR7+CD45RA+ naive T cells. The receptors stem from a human donor in good health. Some libraries in this study had Jurkat cell RNA spiked in.

This clonotype has a count of ten or more. CDR3 DNA sequence: TGTGCCAGCAGCCTTGAGGGGCCGATCTACGAGCAGTACTTC. Its protein is CASSLEGPIYEQYF. The chain links TRBV5-4 to TRBJ2-7; D is possibly TRBD1 or TRBD2 (5 bases each). V was clipped by 4 bases and J by 3 bases, with 14 bases between them. The V gene's germline CDR1 is SGHNT and CDR2 YYREEE (reference sequence). This CDR3 contains 14 residues.

The chain has TRBV27 and TRBJ2-7; 8 bases are shared with TRBD2. The length of the CDR3 is 15 residues. With 5 bases clipped from V and 0 bases from J, the junction kept 6 bases outside the gene matches. The germline CDR1 and CDR2 sequences are MNHEY and SMNVEV (reference sequence). For the CDR3, the DNA is TGTGCCAGCAGTCCGCGGGGGGCGAGCTCCTACGAGCAGTACTTC. It codes for CASSPRGASSYEQYF.

This clonotype has only a few counts. The chain links TRBV27 to TRBJ2-7, with TRBD2 matching 7 bases. The CDR3 is 14 amino acids. J gave up 4 bases and V 5 bases, and 8 bases lay outside the gene matches. CDR1 and CDR2 from the germline V gene are MNHEY and SMNVEV (reference sequence). The CDR3 here is CASSPLGGGYEQYF. The CDR3 DNA is TGTGCCAGCAGTCCCCTCGGGGGAGGGTACGAGCAGTACTTC.

This clonotype was observed at least ten times. The chain couples TRBV25-1 to TRBJ2-7, with 8 bases that match TRBD1. This CDR3 has 13 amino acids. J lost 5 bases, V lost 4 bases, and 4 bases had no gene match. The germline V gene has CDR1 MGHDK and CDR2 SYGVNS. The CDR3 reads CASSGTGSHEQYF. DNA for the CDR3: TGTGCCAGCAGTGGGACAGGGAGCCACGAGCAGTACTTC.

This chain links TRBV30 with TRBJ1-2, with TRBD1 identical over 12 bases. Germline lookup yields CDR1 GTSNPN and CDR2 SVGIG (reference sequence). V shed 0 bases, J shed 7 bases, and the junction held 6 bases outside the gene matches. CDR3 length equals 15 residues. The DNA for the CDR3 is TGTGCCTGGAGTGTACTTGGGACAGGGGGCTTTGGCTACACCTTC. Its protein is CAWSVLGTGGFGYTF.

This clonotype showed up just a few times. The CDR3 DNA sequence: TGCGCCAGCAGCCCTTTCCTGGACACGAACACTGAAGCTTTCTTT. It specifies CASSPFLDTNTEAFF. The V call is TRBV4-1, the J call TRBJ1-1, with D tentatively TRBD1 (5 bases). V gave up 4 bases and J gave up 1 base, with 13 bases separating them. The CDR3 runs 15 residues. Germline loops: CDR1 MGHRA, CDR2 YSYEKL.

This chain connects TRBV11-2 to TRBJ2-1; 9 bases map to TRBD2. Germline CDR1 is SGHAT and CDR2 is FQNNGV. Unmatched junction bases numbered 8, after V lost 5 bases and J lost 3 bases. This CDR3 has 16 amino acids. CDR3: CASSQNLAGIYNEQFF. DNA of the CDR3: TGTGCCAGCAGCCAGAATCTAGCGGGAATCTACAATGAGCAGTTCTTC.

This clonotype was counted many times. This rearrangement joins TRBV7-9 to TRBJ1-5; 8 positions match TRBD1. Trimming removed 3 bases from V and 5 bases from J; junction bases left unmatched: 6. The CDR3 is made up of 15 amino acids. Germline CDR1 is SEHNR and CDR2 is FQNEAQ (reference sequence). The CDR3 nucleotides are TGTGCCAGCAGCTTGACTGAGACAGGGGATCAGCCCCAGCATTTT. As protein: CASSLTETGDQPQHF.

About this clonotype: This may be a read error, as it is one base from a much larger clone. The V gene is TRBV4-3, the J gene TRBJ1-4; D is unclear. Germline CDR1 and CDR2: LGHNA and YSLEER. This CDR3 contains 18 residues. The CDR3 region is CASSQDRAGTATNEKLSF. CDR3 bases: TGCGCCAGCAGCCAAGATAGGGCAGGAACTGCAACTAATGAAAAACTGTCTTTT.

This clonotype has a count of ten or more. The chain employs TRBV7-9 and TRBJ2-2, with D possibly matching TRBD2 (5 bases). This CDR3 has 15 amino acids. Germline lookup yields CDR1 SEHNR and CDR2 FQNEAQ (reference sequence). V shed 4 bases and J shed 7 bases, with 16 bases lying between them. In DNA form, the CDR3 reads TGTGCCAGCAGCTCATCCATAATCGGAGGCGGGGAGCTGTTTTTT. Amino acids: CASSSSIIGGGELFF.